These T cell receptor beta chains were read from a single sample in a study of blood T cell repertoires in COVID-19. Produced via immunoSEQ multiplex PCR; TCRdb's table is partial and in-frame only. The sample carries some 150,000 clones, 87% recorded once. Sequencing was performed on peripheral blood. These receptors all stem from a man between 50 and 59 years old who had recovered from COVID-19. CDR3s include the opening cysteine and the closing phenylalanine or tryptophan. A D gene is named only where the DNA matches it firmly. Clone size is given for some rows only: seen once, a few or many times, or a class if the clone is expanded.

CDR3: CASSWGLASTYEQYF; DNA: TGTGCCAGCAGCTGGGGACTAGCTTCAACCTACGAGCAGTACTTC; D: TRBD2; J: TRBJ2-7; V: TRBV5-6; size: NA
CDR3: CASSKRDTNYGYTF; DNA: TGTGCCAGCAGTAAGAGGGATACTAACTATGGCTACACCTTC; D: NA; J: TRBJ1-2; V: TRBV6-2/TRBV6-3; size: NA
CDR3: CATSLPGTTSTGELFF; DNA: TGTGCCACCAGTCTACCCGGGACAACCTCTACCGGGGAGCTGTTTTTT; D: NA; J: TRBJ2-2; V: TRBV15; size: NA
CDR3: CASSLGLRTEAFF; DNA: TGTGCCAGCAGCTTAGGTTTGCGCACTGAAGCTTTCTTT; D: NA; J: TRBJ1-1; V: TRBV7-2; size: NA
CDR3: CASSQTTIYQGAGTDTQYF; DNA: TGTGCCAGCAGTCAAACGACTATTTATCAGGGGGCTGGCACAGATACGCAGTATTTT; D: TRBD1; J: TRBJ2-3; V: TRBV27; size: NA
CDR3: CASSVVGQGSGNTIYF; DNA: TGTGCCAGCAGCGTAGTGGGACAGGGTTCTGGAAACACCATATATTTT; D: TRBD1; J: TRBJ1-3; V: TRBV9; size: NA
CDR3: CASATGTGRATGELFF; DNA: TGTGCCAGCGCCACCGGGACAGGGCGAGCCACCGGGGAGCTGTTTTTT; D: TRBD1; J: TRBJ2-2; V: TRBV5-4; size: NA
CDR3: CASSLGRGYTF; DNA: TGTGCCAGCAGCCTTGGCCGCGGCTACACCTTC; D: NA; J: TRBJ1-2; V: TRBV3-1/TRBV3-2; size: NA
CDR3: CASSDPAGGMGGYTF; DNA: TGTGCCAGCAGCGACCCGGCAGGGGGCATGGGTGGCTACACCTTC; D: TRBD1; J: TRBJ1-2; V: TRBV25-1; size: NA
CDR3: CASSYSWTSGADIQYF; DNA: TGTGCCAGCAGTTACAGTTGGACTAGCGGGGCGGACATTCAGTACTTC; D: TRBD2; J: TRBJ2-4; V: TRBV6-5; size: NA
CDR3: CASSTQGNTEAFF; DNA: TGTGCCAGCAGCACACAGGGGAACACTGAAGCTTTCTTT; D: NA; J: TRBJ1-1; V: TRBV7-9; size: few
CDR3: CATSRVTGLNTEAFF; DNA: TGTGCCACCAGCAGAGTGACAGGACTGAACACTGAAGCTTTCTTT; D: NA; J: TRBJ1-1; V: TRBV15; size: NA
CDR3: CASIRGLNTGELFF; DNA: TGTGCCAGCATCCGTGGGCTTAACACCGGGGAGCTGTTTTTT; D: NA; J: TRBJ2-2; V: TRBV6-6; size: NA
CDR3: CASSFSGTSTDTQYF; DNA: TGTGCCAGCAGCTTCAGCGGTACTAGCACAGATACGCAGTATTTT; D: NA; J: TRBJ2-3; V: TRBV5-5; size: NA
CDR3: CASSQGGGKSEKLFF; DNA: TGTGCCAGCAGCCAGGGAGGGGGTAAGAGTGAAAAACTGTTTTTT; D: NA; J: TRBJ1-4; V: TRBV3-1/TRBV3-2; size: NA
CDR3: CAISEPSTDTQYF; DNA: TGTGCCATCAGTGAGCCCTCTACAGATACGCAGTATTTT; D: NA; J: TRBJ2-3; V: TRBV10-3; size: NA
CDR3: CASRRTGSSYEQYF; DNA: TGCGCCAGCCGCCGGACAGGGAGCTCCTACGAGCAGTACTTC; D: TRBD1; J: TRBJ2-7; V: TRBV5-1; size: NA
CDR3: CASSLSGTGGTEAFF; DNA: TGTGCCAGCAGCTTATCCGGGACAGGGGGGACTGAAGCTTTCTTT; D: TRBD1; J: TRBJ1-1; V: TRBV11-1; size: NA
CDR3: CASSLASGAQETQYF; DNA: TGTGCCAGCAGCTTAGCGAGCGGGGCTCAAGAGACCCAGTACTTC; D: TRBD2; J: TRBJ2-5; V: TRBV7-2; size: NA
CDR3: CASSVSGQQETQYF; DNA: TGTGCCAGCAGCGTATCAGGACAGCAAGAGACCCAGTACTTC; D: NA; J: TRBJ2-5; V: TRBV9; size: NA
CDR3: CASSFSRGGRGDTQYF; DNA: TGTGCCAGCAGCTTTAGTCGGGGGGGCCGTGGGGATACGCAGTATTTT; D: TRBD2; J: TRBJ2-3; V: TRBV13; size: NA
CDR3: CASSPDRDTEAFF; DNA: TGTGCCAGCAGCCCGGACAGGGACACTGAAGCTTTCTTT; D: TRBD1; J: TRBJ1-1; V: TRBV5-6; size: NA
CDR3: CSVIRTGNNEQFF; DNA: TGCAGCGTGATCCGGACAGGCAACAATGAGCAGTTCTTC; D: TRBD1; J: TRBJ2-1; V: TRBV29-1; size: NA
CDR3: CASSGDRGLQAFF; DNA: TGTGCCAGCAGTGGTGACAGGGGGTTGCAAGCTTTCTTT; D: TRBD1; J: TRBJ1-1; V: TRBV6-4; size: NA
CDR3: CASSHGQGAGELFF; DNA: TGTGCCAGCAGCCACGGACAGGGGGCCGGGGAGCTGTTTTTT; D: TRBD1; J: TRBJ2-2; V: TRBV14; size: NA
CDR3: CASSKRQGFGEKLFF; DNA: TGTGCCAGTAGTAAACGACAGGGGTTCGGGGAAAAACTGTTTTTT; D: TRBD1; J: TRBJ1-4; V: TRBV19; size: NA
CDR3: CASSPQGGYDSPLHF; DNA: TGTGCCAGCAGTCCACAGGGTGGGTATGATTCACCCCTCCACTTT; D: NA; J: TRBJ1-6; V: TRBV25-1; size: NA
CDR3: CASSPEVEGGNTIYF; DNA: TGTGCCAGCTCACCAGAGGTAGAAGGCGGAAACACCATATATTTT; D: NA; J: TRBJ1-3; V: TRBV18; size: NA
CDR3: CASSQYWASSEWETQYF; DNA: TGTGCCAGCAGCCAATATTGGGCTAGCTCGGAGTGGGAGACCCAGTACTTC; D: NA; J: TRBJ2-5; V: TRBV7-9; size: NA
CDR3: CASSLYGQPVYSNQPQHF; DNA: TGTGCCAGCAGCTTGTACGGACAGCCCGTCTATAGCAATCAGCCCCAGCATTTT; D: NA; J: TRBJ1-5; V: TRBV5-8; size: NA
CDR3: CASSTRGTVLYTEAFF; DNA: TGTGCCAGCAGCACAAGAGGGACAGTATTGTATACTGAAGCTTTCTTT; D: TRBD1; J: TRBJ1-1; V: TRBV5-8; size: NA
CDR3: CASRVTSVSYEQYF; DNA: TGTGCCAGCCGAGTCACTAGCGTTTCCTACGAGCAGTACTTC; D: TRBD2; J: TRBJ2-7; V: TRBV2; size: NA
CDR3: CASSVRQGVMNEQFF; DNA: TGTGCCAGCAGCGTACGGCAGGGGGTCATGAATGAGCAGTTCTTC; D: TRBD1; J: TRBJ2-1; V: TRBV9; size: NA
CDR3: CASSWTGGHLSYGYTF; DNA: TGTGCCAGCAGCTGGACAGGGGGCCACCTGTCCTATGGCTACACCTTC; D: TRBD1; J: TRBJ1-2; V: TRBV11-2; size: NA
CDR3: CASSSGFTGNTIYF; DNA: TGTGCCAGCAGTTCGGGGTTTACTGGAAACACCATATATTTT; D: NA; J: TRBJ1-3; V: TRBV6-5; size: NA
CDR3: CASSVEGQGTGELFF; DNA: TGTGCCAGCAGCGTAGAGGGACAGGGGACCGGGGAGCTGTTTTTT; D: TRBD1; J: TRBJ2-2; V: TRBV9; size: NA
CDR3: CASSTLQHNYGYTF; DNA: TGTGCCAGCAGCACCTTACAGCATAACTATGGCTACACCTTC; D: NA; J: TRBJ1-2; V: TRBV21-1; size: NA
CDR3: CASSLAVTGLGGYTF; DNA: TGTGCCAGCAGTTTAGCCGTGACAGGGTTGGGTGGCTACACCTTC; D: TRBD1; J: TRBJ1-2; V: TRBV28; size: NA
CDR3: CASSAGGGYEQYF; DNA: TGTGCCAGCAGTGCGGGGGGAGGGTACGAGCAGTACTTC; D: TRBD2; J: TRBJ2-7; V: TRBV25-1; size: NA
CDR3: CASSQARTGYLFF; DNA: TGTGCCAGCAGCCAAGCGAGAACAGGGTACCTATTCTTC; D: NA; J: TRBJ2-1; V: TRBV14; size: few
CDR3: CSAHLAYIQYF; DNA: TGCAGTGCTCACCTAGCGTACATTCAGTACTTC; D: NA; J: TRBJ2-4; V: TRBV20-1; size: once
CDR3: CAWSQTENTEAFF; DNA: TGTGCCTGGAGTCAGACAGAGAACACTGAAGCTTTCTTT; D: NA; J: TRBJ1-1; V: TRBV30; size: NA
CDR3: CASSPDPTGNYGYTF; DNA: TGTGCCAGTAGCCCGGACCCGACAGGAAACTATGGCTACACCTTC; D: NA; J: TRBJ1-2; V: TRBV19; size: NA
CDR3: CASSLAPGQIYEQYF; DNA: TGTGCCAGCAGCCTCGCGCCGGGACAGATCTACGAGCAGTACTTC; D: TRBD1; J: TRBJ2-7; V: TRBV7-2; size: few
CDR3: CASSPDSAQRGGNEQFF; DNA: TGCGCCAGCAGCCCCGACTCGGCCCAGCGGGGGGGCAATGAGCAGTTCTTC; D: TRBD2; J: TRBJ2-1; V: TRBV4-1; size: NA
CDR3: CASSFGGGDQPQHF; DNA: TGTGCCAGCAGTTTTGGGGGAGGCGATCAGCCCCAGCATTTT; D: NA; J: TRBJ1-5; V: TRBV27; size: NA
CDR3: CASSPSPFYEQYF; DNA: TGTGCCAGTAGCCCCTCTCCGTTTTACGAGCAGTACTTC; D: NA; J: TRBJ2-7; V: TRBV19; size: NA